Listed here are 2 T cell receptor beta chains from one sample, sequenced in a study of blood T cell repertoires in COVID-19. Assay used: immunoSEQ multiplex PCR; TCRdb lists only in-frame clones, some missing. The sample consists of tens of thousands of clones, approximately 86% of them appearing once. The source material was peripheral blood. These receptor sequences come from a man aged 80 or over with COVID-19, enrolled during active disease.

The chain is built from TRBV7-2 and TRBJ1-6; 8 bases line up with TRBD1. Trimming at V came to 5 bases and at J to 5 bases, leaving 5 bases not matched to a gene. Germline CDR1 is SGHTA and CDR2 is FQGNSA. The length of the CDR3 is 15 residues. This CDR3 is CASSPWTGNNSPLHF. The CDR3 coding sequence is TGTGCCAGCAGCCCCTGGACAGGGAATAATTCACCCCTCCACTTT.

The gene calls are TRBV3-1 (or the pseudogene TRBV3-2) and TRBJ2-1; 8 nucleotides match TRBD2. Germline V gene data show CDR1 as LGHDT and CDR2 as YNNKEL (reference sequence). V trimming: 1 base; J trimming: 5 bases; junction bases outside the gene matches: 4. This CDR3 contains 15 residues. The CDR3 region is CASSQGTGGDNEQFF. As DNA, the CDR3 is TGTGCCAGCAGCCAAGGGACGGGGGGGGACAATGAGCAGTTCTTC.